This record looks at one T cell receptor beta chain sequence and its context. Its antigen is as yet unknown. Trimming shortened V by 4 bases and J by 3 bases, and 7 bases separated the two germline ends. The germline CDR1 and CDR2 sequences are SGHDT and YYEEEE. The CDR3 length is 13 residues. The data stem from a study of cytomegalovirus exposure and HLA in healthy donors. Study results and limitations: Most TCR sequences were uncommon, yet certain public TCRs appeared in many donors.

PCR employed 60 Vbeta and 13 Jbeta primers. Libraries were prepared by immunoSEQ multiplex PCR; TCRdb keeps only in-frame clonotypes and omits some of them. The data show about 190,000 clones, more than 65% seen once. Sequenced: PBMCs. The receptor's source is a middle-aged man in good health and CMV-seronegative. This chain joins TRBV5-6 and TRBJ1-4; no clear D. CDR3 residues: CASSQEPNEKLFF. The CDR3 DNA reads TGTGCCAGCAGCCAGGAACCTAATGAAAAACTGTTTTTT.